This T cell receptor beta chain was found in a study of OX40 agonist ivuxolimab in advanced cancers. This CDR3 has 14 residues. With 1 base removed from V and 2 bases from J, the gap between germline ends came to 6 bases. In germline, CDR1 is MGHDK, CDR2 SYGVNS. It was autoimmune disease history or systemic immunosuppression that excluded patients. The method was immunoSEQ multiplex PCR; TCRdb's version includes in-frame clones alone and lacks a portion of them. The sample shows around 30,000 clones, roughly 80% of them seen only once. The source was CD4+ or CD8+ T cells sorted from blood, collected in a trial of the OX40 agonist ivuxolimab. This TCR was recovered from an adult with an advanced solid tumor such as melanoma, head and neck, liver or kidney cancer. V usage is TRBV25-1 and J usage is TRBJ1-5; D ambiguous. This CDR3 reads CASSEFGGNQPQHF. The CDR3 bases are TGTGCCAGCAGTGAATTCGGAGGCAATCAGCCCCAGCATTTT.